The 15 T cell receptor beta chains presented below share a single source sample, sequenced in a study of cytomegalovirus exposure and HLA in healthy donors. The PCR was carried out with 60 Vbeta primers and 13 Jbeta primers. Profiled with immunoSEQ multiplex PCR; TCRdb holds only in-frame clones, not every one. The top ten clones hold about 3.9% of a sample with 95,000 to 150,000 clones, about 85% of them seen once. The sample comprised PBMCs. The receptors derive from a man aged 18-30 years in good health and CMV-seropositive.

This clone has only one observation. The chain employs TRBV6-4 and TRBJ2-2; 12 bases match TRBD2. J gave up 6 bases and V 2 bases, and 7 bases lay outside the gene matches. CDR3 length: 17 residues. Looked up from germline, CDR1 is MRHNA and CDR2 is SNTAGT. The CDR3 sequence: CASSDRPTSGRSGELFF. CDR3 sequence (DNA): TGTGCCAGCAGTGACCGTCCGACTAGCGGGAGATCCGGGGAGCTGTTTTTT.

The chain recombines TRBV19 with TRBJ2-1; 10 bases line up with TRBD1. Germline-derived CDR1 and CDR2 are LNHDA and SQIVND (reference sequence). The CDR3 has 16 residues. V shed 1 base and J 7 bases; nucleotides not matched to a gene: 7. The CDR3 is CASSIGGQGLLNEQFF. The CDR3 DNA follows: TGTGCCAGTAGTATAGGGGGACAGGGGTTATTGAATGAGCAGTTCTTC. The full variable domain, with the rest looked up from reference TRBV19 and TRBJ2-1, is DGGITQSPKYLFRKEGQNVTLSCEQNLNHDAMYWYRQDPGQGLRLIYYSQIVNDFQKGDIAEGYSVSREKKESFPLTVTSAQKNPTAFYLCASSIGGQGLLNEQFFGPGTRLTVL.

The chain couples TRBV9 to TRBJ2-3; perhaps TRBD1 as D (5 bases). The V gene's germline CDR1 is SGDLS and CDR2 YYNGEE. The V end was cut by 0 bases, the J end by 3 bases, with 8 bases between. The CDR3 runs 14 residues. DNA for the CDR3: TGTGCCAGCAGCGTAGGGCAGGGAACAGATACGCAGTATTTT. Its translation: CASSVGQGTDTQYF.

The table lists this clone with a count of one. The rearrangement uses TRBV6-4 and TRBJ2-2; D gene ambiguous. CDR1 is MRHNA and CDR2 is SNTAGT in the germline V gene. With 0 bases removed from V and 4 bases from J, the gap between germline ends came to 12 bases. This CDR3 region has 16 residues. CDR3 amino acids: CASSDSVAVTTGELFF. DNA for the CDR3: TGTGCCAGCAGTGACTCCGTCGCGGTTACCACCGGGGAGCTGTTTTTT.

This chain uses TRBV9 with TRBJ2-3; a weak D match, TRBD1 (5 bases). In germline, CDR1 is SGDLS, CDR2 YYNGEE. The germline V and J ends were trimmed by 0 bases and 2 bases, with 13 bases remaining between them. CDR3 length: 16 residues. The CDR3 is CASSVGQPKITDTQYF. CDR3 DNA: TGTGCCAGCAGCGTAGGACAGCCGAAAATCACAGATACGCAGTATTTT.

The chain carries TRBV4-3 and TRBJ2-1, with D unresolved. Per germline, CDR1 LGHNA and CDR2 YSLEER. There are 15 residues in the CDR3. The ends were cut back, 0 bases at V and 3 bases at J, with 9 bases in the middle. The CDR3 loop reads CASSQEVRGYNEQFF. The CDR3 DNA reads TGCGCCAGCAGCCAAGAGGTCAGAGGCTACAATGAGCAGTTCTTC.

J is TRBJ1-4 and V is TRBV19, with TRBD1 identical over 7 bases. Germline loops: CDR1 LNHDA, CDR2 SQIVND (reference sequence). The junction had 8 bases not matched to a gene; V was cut back by 5 bases and J by 8 bases. The CDR3 runs 14 residues. The CDR3 spells CASSGQAFGEKLFF. CDR3 sequence (DNA): TGTGCCAGTAGTGGACAGGCCTTTGGGGAAAAACTGTTTTTT.

This clone has only one observation. The chain uses TRBV7-9 and TRBJ2-5, with a weak D call TRBD2 (5 bases). Trimming pared 1 base from V and 4 bases from J, leaving 13 bases between. The CDR3 contains 15 residues. CDR1 and CDR2 from the germline V gene are SEHNR and FQNEAQ (reference sequence). CDR3 sequence: CASSLVVRGRETQYF. As DNA, the CDR3 is TGTGCCAGCAGCTTAGTAGTCCGGGGAAGAGAGACCCAGTACTTC.

The chain is built from TRBV5-1 and TRBJ2-7; TRBD1 agrees at 7 bases. The CDR3 length is 15 residues. CDR1 is SGHRS, CDR2 YFSETQ, per germline. With V trimmed by 0 bases and J by 1 base, 4 bases remained unmatched. DNA for the CDR3: TGCGCCAGCAGCTTGGAACAGGGGAGATCCTACGAGCAGTACTTC. It specifies CASSLEQGRSYEQYF. The whole variable domain, remainder taken from reference TRBV5-1 and TRBJ2-7, is KAGVTQTPRYLIKTRGQQVTLSCSPISGHRSVSWYQQTPGQGLQFLFEYFSETQRNKGNFPGRFSGRQFSNSRSEMNVSTLELGDSALYLCASSLEQGRSYEQYFGPGTRLTVT.

This clone has a single count. The genes are TRBV7-2 and TRBJ2-1, with D uncertain. Germline CDR1 SGHTA, CDR2 FQGNSA. V gave up 1 base and J gave up 5 bases, with 12 bases separating them. This CDR3 contains 15 residues. CDR3 sequence (DNA): TGTGCCAGCAGCTTAGATCTGGGCCAAAACAATGAGCAGTTCTTC. Its translation: CASSLDLGQNNEQFF.

The V call is TRBV25-1, the J call TRBJ1-3; D is perhaps TRBD1 (5 bases). The germline V gene encodes CDR1 MGHDK and CDR2 SYGVNS. With 6 bases removed from V and 8 bases from J, the gap between germline ends came to 17 bases. The CDR3 consists of 14 residues. The CDR3 loop is CASSPLSPRDTIYF. The CDR3 nucleotides are TGTGCCAGCAGCCCACTATCACCCAGGGACACCATATATTTT.

This clone has just a few counts. The J gene is TRBJ1-4, the V gene TRBV7-9; D ambiguous. CDR3 length: 12 residues. Trimming pared 5 bases from V and 5 bases from J, leaving 6 bases between. CDR1 and CDR2 (germline): SEHNR, FQNEAQ (reference sequence). CDR3 bases: TGTGCCAGCAGCCGAGAGAATGAAAAACTGTTTTTT. It encodes CASSRENEKLFF. Drawing the rest from reference TRBV7-9 and TRBJ1-4, the complete variable domain is DTGVSQNPRHKITKRGQNVTFRCDPISEHNRLYWYRQTLGQGPEFLTYFQNEAQLEKSRLLSDRFSAERPKGSFSTLEIQRTEQGDSAMYLCASSRENEKLFFGSGTQLSVL.

This clone turned up a few times. In DNA form, the CDR3 reads TGTGCCAGTAGTATCCGACCCCTTATCGGGGGGCTGAACACCGGGGAGCTGTTTTTT. This gives the protein CASSIRPLIGGLNTGELFF. The V gene is TRBV19, the J gene TRBJ2-2; D might be TRBD2 (7 bases). The V and J ends lost 3 bases and 1 base respectively, with 21 bases between them. Germline values: CDR1 LNHDA, CDR2 SQIVND (reference sequence). This CDR3 has 19 amino acids.

The V gene is TRBV9, the J gene TRBJ2-2, with a tentative D call TRBD2 (5 bases). This CDR3 is 16 amino acids long. In germline, CDR1 is SGDLS, CDR2 YYNGEE. The V end lost 0 bases, the J end lost 6 bases, and 15 bases lay between the germline ends. In DNA form, the CDR3 reads TGTGCCAGCAGCGTAGGAACTGCCGCAGCGGCCGGGGAGCTGTTTTTT. This gives the protein CASSVGTAAAAGELFF.

This chain connects TRBV29-1 to TRBJ1-2; D is uncertain. This CDR3 contains 11 residues. Germline-derived CDR1 and CDR2 are SQVTM and ANQGSEA. Trimming removed 4 bases from V and 6 bases from J, with 9 bases in between. The CDR3 DNA follows: TGCAGCGTTGCTGGGAGGGATGGCTACACCTTC. Translation gives CSVAGRDGYTF.